These 19 T cell receptor beta chains were all obtained from the same sample, sequenced in a study of type 1 regulatory T cells. The antigens for these receptors are not known. MiXCR, run by TCRdb on the reads, gives a single entry per CDR3 protein. The top ten clones hold 7.6% of a sample with approximately 72,000 distinct CDR3 sequences, 50% to 70% of them seen once. The sample comprised cultured T cells, either the whole culture or a sorted T cell fraction (not recorded which). Subset of the sample: Tr1-enriched cell product generated in vitro against host alloantigens. These receptor sequences come from a human donor in good health.

The V and J genes are TRBV5-1 and TRBJ2-2; TRBD1 matches at 8 bases. With 0 bases clipped from V and 3 bases from J, the junction kept 10 bases outside the gene matches. This CDR3 is built from 18 residues. Germline CDR1 is SGHRS and CDR2 is YFSETQ. CDR3 sequence (DNA): TGCGCCAGCAGCTTGGCCCTACAGGGGGTCGGAGACACCGGGGAGCTGTTTTTT. Its translation is CASSLALQGVGDTGELFF.

V gene TRBV20-1 combines with J gene TRBJ1-2; 12 bases agree with TRBD1. The CDR3 is 14 residues long. J gave up 3 bases and V 6 bases, and 5 bases lay outside the gene matches. Per germline, CDR1 DFQATT and CDR2 SNEGSKA (reference sequence). The CDR3 sequence: CSAKGQGADYGYTF. In DNA, the CDR3 is TGCAGTGCAAAGGGACAGGGGGCTGACTATGGCTACACCTTC.

For the CDR3, the DNA is TGTGCCAGCAGTTTGGGGGGGAGGCAAGAGACCCAGTACTTC. This encodes CASSLGGRQETQYF. The J gene is TRBJ2-5, the V gene TRBV28; TRBD2 matches at 7 bases. J lost 2 bases, V lost 3 bases, and 3 bases had no gene match. CDR3 size: 14 residues. Germline V lookup: CDR1 MDHEN, CDR2 SYDVKM.

This chain links TRBV5-6 with TRBJ2-3, with TRBD1 as a possible D gene (6 bases). Germline assignment: CDR1 SGHDT and CDR2 YYEEEE. Trimming removed 0 bases from V and 0 bases from J, with 11 bases in between. This CDR3 is 16 amino acids long. As DNA, the CDR3 is TGTGCCAGCAGCTTGGGACAGGTCCTTAGCACAGATACGCAGTATTTT. Its protein product is CASSLGQVLSTDTQYF.

J is TRBJ2-2 and V is TRBV18; D not resolved. V lost 5 bases and J 1 base, leaving 11 bases between the germline ends. Germline CDR1 and CDR2: KGHSH and LQKENI. This CDR3 spans 15 amino acids. CDR3 sequence reads: CASSAFAMNTGELFF. The DNA of the CDR3 is TGTGCCAGCTCAGCCTTTGCGATGAACACCGGGGAGCTGTTTTTT.

The chain combines TRBV12-3 or TRBV12-4 with TRBJ2-3; the match to TRBD2 covers 8 bases. Unmatched junction bases numbered 14, after V lost 8 bases and J lost 7 bases. The CDR3 runs 15 residues. CDR3 sequence reads: CASFERAGGRHTQYF. The CDR3 DNA reads as TGTGCCAGCTTCGAGAGGGCGGGGGGCAGGCATACGCAGTATTTT.

V and J are TRBV12-3 or TRBV12-4 and TRBJ2-3; weak D call: TRBD2 (6 bases). The CDR3 runs to 13 residues. V was cut by 8 bases and J by 4 bases, with 13 bases left in between. The CDR3 loop is CASARGSPDTQYF. CDR3 nucleotides: TGTGCCAGCGCCCGGGGGAGCCCAGATACGCAGTATTTT.

V gene TRBV24-1 combines with J gene TRBJ2-5; tentatively, D is TRBD1 or TRBD2 (5 bases each). CDR3 length equals 12 residues. Germline CDR1 reads KGHDR; CDR2 reads SFDVKD. Trimming stripped 8 bases from V and 3 bases from J, with 9 bases between. The CDR3 DNA reads as TGTGCCACCAAAGGGACGGAAGAGACCCAGTACTTC. It yields the protein CATKGTEETQYF.

This clonotype came up a few times. An end of the junction differs from the germline gene, which may be a read error. This chain connects TRBV6-6 to TRBJ1-2; the match to TRBD1 covers 7 bases. The CDR3 runs to 13 residues. CDR1 is MNHNY, CDR2 SVGAGI, per germline (reference sequence). The CDR3 DNA reads as TGTGCCAGCAGTACACAGGGGTATAATGGCTATACCTTC. Its translation: CASSTQGYNGYTF.

CDR3 in amino acids: CASSQDFNGDEQFF. The CDR3 nucleotides are TGTGCCAGCAGCCAAGACTTTAATGGGGATGAGCAGTTCTTC. The chain combines TRBV7-2 with TRBJ2-1, with D unresolved. Germline values: CDR1 SGHTA, CDR2 FQGNSA. V was cut by 5 bases and J by 8 bases, with 16 bases left in between. CDR3 size: 14 residues.

By sample share, this clonotype is medium-sized (0.01 to 0.1%). The gene calls are TRBV27 and TRBJ1-6; perhaps TRBD1 as D (5 bases). This CDR3 comprises 14 residues. Trimming pared 2 bases from V and 10 bases from J, leaving 12 bases between. Germline V gene data show CDR1 as MNHEY and CDR2 as SMNVEV (reference sequence). The DNA of the CDR3 is TGTGCCAGCAGTTTAATGGGGCCGGAGTCACCCCTCCACTTT. It translates to CASSLMGPESPLHF.

This rearrangement joins TRBV6-5 to TRBJ2-7; D is perhaps TRBD2 (5 bases). Trimming removed 0 bases at V and 2 bases at J, with 14 bases between. CDR1 is MNHEY and CDR2 is SVGAGI in the germline V gene. The CDR3 contains 16 residues. CDR3 sequence (DNA): TGTGCCAGCAGTTACTCGATTCCCCCGGGGACCTACGAGCAGTACTTC. This encodes CASSYSIPPGTYEQYF.

This sequence joins TRBV20-1 and TRBJ2-7; 9 bases line up with TRBD1. The germline gives CDR1 DFQATT, CDR2 SNEGSKA (reference sequence). The V and J ends lost 3 bases and 2 bases, in that order; junction bases with no gene match: 5. The CDR3 spans 14 residues. This CDR3 reads CSASSGTGPYEQYF. In DNA, the CDR3 is TGCAGTGCTAGTTCCGGGACAGGGCCCTACGAGCAGTACTTC.

The chain couples TRBV6-2 or TRBV6-3 to TRBJ2-1; 8 nucleotides match TRBD1. In germline, CDR1 is MNHEY, CDR2 SVGEGT. After removal of 2 bases from V and 9 bases from J, the junction contained 9 bases not matched to a gene. There are 15 residues in the CDR3. Here the CDR3 DNA reads TGTGCCAGCAGTTACCGCGGACAGGGTCGGGGTGAGCAGTTCTTC. Its translation: CASSYRGQGRGEQFF.

The chain links TRBV7-2 to TRBJ2-7, with TRBD1 matching over 7 bases. In germline, CDR1 is SGHTA, CDR2 FQGNSA. The V segment lost 5 bases and the J segment 5 bases; nucleotides outside the gene matches: 9. This CDR3 is built from 14 residues. The CDR3 reads CASSTREGGHEQYF. Written as DNA, the CDR3 is TGTGCCAGCAGCACCCGGGAAGGGGGCCACGAGCAGTACTTC.

This clonotype was recorded a few times. The J gene is TRBJ2-7, the V gene TRBV6-2 or TRBV6-3; 9 bases align to TRBD1. The CDR3 sequence is 15 residues long. J was trimmed by 1 base and V by 2 bases; bases with no gene match: 3. Germline CDR1 MNHEY, CDR2 SVGEGT. The CDR3 DNA reads TGTGCCAGCAGTTACCCCGGGACAGGGTCCTACGAGCAGTACTTC. Translation gives CASSYPGTGSYEQYF.

This clonotype has only one observation. The chain carries TRBV18 and TRBJ1-1, with 7 positions matching TRBD1. The CDR3 consists of 15 residues. Germline CDR1 KGHSH, CDR2 LQKENI. After removal of 0 bases from V and 1 base from J, the junction contained 2 bases not matched to a gene. The CDR3 DNA follows: TGTGCCAGCTCACCACCGACAGGGAGGAACACTGAAGCTTTCTTT. This sequence encodes CASSPPTGRNTEAFF.

The V gene is TRBV19, the J gene TRBJ2-1, with 7 nucleotides matching TRBD2. The junction had 10 bases not matched to a gene; V was cut back by 1 base and J by 1 base. This CDR3 comprises 18 residues. CDR1 is LNHDA, CDR2 SQIVND, per germline (reference sequence). This CDR3 is CASSIVAAGVPSYNEQFF. The CDR3 DNA follows: TGTGCCAGTAGTATAGTTGCGGCGGGAGTACCATCCTACAATGAGCAGTTCTTC.

This clonotype has a handful of counts. The gene calls are TRBV30 and TRBJ2-4, with TRBD2 as a possible D gene (5 bases). Germline V gives CDR1 GTSNPN, CDR2 SVGIG (reference sequence). CDR3 length: 14 amino acids. V gave up 2 bases and J gave up 0 bases, with 8 bases separating them. The CDR3 DNA sequence: TGTGCCTGGAGTTTTGCGGGAGCCAAAAACATTCAGTACTTC. This gives the protein CAWSFAGAKNIQYF.